These 21 T cell receptor beta chains originate from one sample sequenced in a study of cytomegalovirus exposure and HLA in healthy donors. Amplification used 60 Vbeta primers and 13 Jbeta primers. Profiled with immunoSEQ multiplex PCR; TCRdb holds only in-frame clones, not every one. Its table lists around 33,000 clones. Sequencing was performed on PBMCs. Every receptor here comes from a man aged 40-50 years in good health and CMV-seronegative.

The V gene is TRBV6-1, the J gene TRBJ1-2; perhaps TRBD1 as D (5 bases). Germline assignment: CDR1 MNHNS and CDR2 SASEGT. V dropped 6 bases and J dropped 8 bases, with 19 bases sitting between them. There are 14 residues in the CDR3. CDR3 in amino acids: CASSLQGGEGGYTF. The CDR3 nucleotides read TGTGCCAGCAGCCTCCAGGGAGGGGAGGGCGGCTACACCTTC.

The V call is TRBV9, the J call TRBJ1-4; 7 nucleotides match TRBD1. The CDR3 has 14 residues. Trimming cost V 3 bases and J 6 bases; bases outside gene matches: 5. CDR1 and CDR2 from the germline V gene are SGDLS and YYNGEE. CDR3 bases: TGTGCCAGCAGCGAGGGGGCTGGTGATGAAAAACTGTTTTTT. The encoded protein is CASSEGAGDEKLFF.

CDR3 residues: CASSVGSDYGYTF. CDR3 DNA sequence: TGTGCCAGCAGCGTAGGGAGCGACTATGGCTACACCTTC. The rearrangement joins TRBV9 to TRBJ1-2, with no clear D. The germline gives CDR1 SGDLS, CDR2 YYNGEE. V was shortened by 0 bases and J by 3 bases, with 6 bases between the two germline ends. This CDR3 contains 13 residues.

CDR3 nucleotides: TGTGCCAGCAGCTTAGCGGCGGGTCTGGGGAGTAATGAGCAGTTCTTC. Translated: CASSLAAGLGSNEQFF. This sequence joins TRBV7-7 and TRBJ2-1; the D gene is possibly TRBD2 (5 bases). This CDR3 contains 16 residues. V was clipped by 0 bases and J by 7 bases, with 16 bases between them. Germline CDR1 is SSHAT and CDR2 is FNYEAQ (reference sequence).

The chain has TRBV30 and TRBJ1-1, with TRBD1 matching over 7 bases. The CDR3 length is 13 residues. Trimming cost V 5 bases and J 2 bases; bases outside gene matches: 5. In germline, CDR1 is GTSNPN, CDR2 SVGIG (reference sequence). CDR3 residues: CAWARDSNTEAFF. The CDR3 nucleotides are TGTGCCTGGGCCCGGGACAGCAACACTGAAGCTTTCTTT.

This chain links TRBV9 with TRBJ2-1, with 13 bases that match TRBD2. Germline V CDR1 and CDR2: SGDLS, YYNGEE. CDR3 length: 19 residues. The J segment lost 0 bases and the V segment lost 0 bases, leaving 6 bases of the junction unmatched. The CDR3 spells CASSVGLAGGTLSYNEQFF. The CDR3 DNA follows: TGTGCCAGCAGCGTAGGACTAGCGGGAGGTACCCTCTCCTACAATGAGCAGTTCTTC.

This chain connects TRBV28 to TRBJ1-5; weak D call: TRBD1 (6 bases). CDR3 length: 20 amino acids. The germline CDR1 and CDR2 sequences are MDHEN and SYDVKM. Trimming pared 2 bases from V and 0 bases from J, leaving 23 bases between. The CDR3 spells CASSLPPGHRGINSNQPQHF. Here the CDR3 DNA reads TGTGCCAGCAGTTTACCTCCGGGACATAGAGGGATCAATAGCAATCAGCCCCAGCATTTT.

V and J are TRBV4-1 and TRBJ1-2, with TRBD1 identical over 10 bases. CDR1 and CDR2 (germline): MGHRA, YSYEKL. This CDR3 is built from 17 residues. Trimming removed 0 bases from V and 5 bases from J; junction bases left unmatched: 9. The CDR3 loop is CASSQEVWTGGTYGYTF. CDR3 in DNA: TGCGCCAGCAGCCAAGAAGTATGGACAGGGGGAACATATGGCTACACCTTC.

CDR3 sequence (DNA): TGTGCCAGCAGCCAGGGACAGGGATCCGACAATGAGCAGTTCTTC. It is translated as CASSQGQGSDNEQFF. The V call is TRBV6-1, the J call TRBJ2-1; TRBD1 agrees at 9 bases. CDR1 MNHNS and CDR2 SASEGT come from the germline V gene. The trim removed 6 bases at V and 5 bases at J, leaving 8 bases unmatched. The CDR3 is made up of 15 amino acids.

The chain recombines TRBV7-2 with TRBJ1-1; 7 bases match TRBD1. J lost 10 bases, V lost 5 bases, and 13 bases had no gene match. The germline CDR1 and CDR2 sequences are SGHTA and FQGNSA. The CDR3 is made up of 14 amino acids. The CDR3 coding sequence is TGTGCCAGCAGCCCACTAGACAGGGTTGATGCAGCTTTCTTT. Translation gives CASSPLDRVDAAFF. Full variable domain (missing parts from reference TRBV7-2 and TRBJ1-1): GAGVSQSPSNKVTEKGKDVELRCDPISGHTALYWYRQSLGQGLEFLIYFQGNSAPDKSGLPSDRFSAERTGGSVSTLTIQRTQQEDSAVYLCASSPLDRVDAAFFGQGTRLTVV.

This sequence joins TRBV9 and TRBJ2-3; a weak D match, TRBD1 (5 bases). The CDR3 spans 12 residues. Per the germline V gene, CDR1 is SGDLS and CDR2 is YYNGEE. With 4 bases removed from V and 6 bases from J, the gap between germline ends came to 9 bases. Here the CDR3 DNA reads TGTGCCAGCAGCCAGTGGGGCGATACGCAGTATTTT. It translates to CASSQWGDTQYF.

The chain links TRBV5-6 to TRBJ1-1; no reliable D call. CDR3 size: 13 residues. Trimming removed 0 bases at V and 6 bases at J, with 9 bases between. Germline loops: CDR1 SGHDT, CDR2 YYEEEE. CDR3 region: CASSLAGKAEAFF. The CDR3 region has the DNA TGTGCCAGCAGCTTGGCGGGGAAGGCTGAAGCTTTCTTT. Full variable domain (outside the CDR3, taken from reference TRBV5-6 and TRBJ1-1): DAGVTQSPTHLIKTRGQQVTLRCSPKSGHDTVSWYQQALGQGPQFIFQYYEEEERQRGNFPDRFSGHQFPNYSSELNVNALLLGDSALYLCASSLAGKAEAFFGQGTRLTVV.

The chain links TRBV6-6 to TRBJ2-7; maybe TRBD2 (5 bases). The CDR3 spans 13 residues. Germline V lookup: CDR1 MNHNY, CDR2 SVGAGI (reference sequence). With 4 bases removed from V and 2 bases from J, the gap between germline ends came to 9 bases. CDR3 in amino acids: CASSLSGPYEQYF. The CDR3 nucleotides read TGTGCCAGCAGTTTGAGCGGCCCCTACGAGCAGTACTTC.

The chain carries TRBV9 and TRBJ2-1; D uncertain. The CDR3 contains 14 residues. With 4 bases removed from V and 8 bases from J, the gap between germline ends came to 16 bases. Germline V gene data show CDR1 as SGDLS and CDR2 as YYNGEE. The CDR3 reads CASSLQLSFDEQFF. As DNA, the CDR3 is TGTGCCAGCAGCCTCCAACTGTCTTTCGATGAGCAGTTCTTC.

This chain links TRBV19 with TRBJ2-2; D may be TRBD1 (6 bases). Looked up from germline, CDR1 is LNHDA and CDR2 is SQIVND (reference sequence). The V gene lost 6 bases and the J gene lost 4 bases, with 15 bases spanning the gap. The CDR3 length is 15 residues. As DNA, the CDR3 is TGTGCCAGTAGGTTGGTGGGGGCGAGCACCGGGGAGCTGTTTTTT. The encoded protein is CASRLVGASTGELFF.

The J gene is TRBJ1-1, the V gene TRBV5-1; 7 bases map to TRBD1. Germline V gene sequence: CDR1 SGHRS, CDR2 YFSETQ. V lost 4 bases, J lost 0 bases, and 9 bases stayed unmatched. The CDR3 runs 16 residues. The CDR3 DNA reads TGCGCCAGCAGCCTCTCCGGGACAGTCATGAACACTGAAGCTTTCTTT. It is translated as CASSLSGTVMNTEAFF. Combining the CDR3 with reference TRBV5-1 and TRBJ1-1 gives the whole variable domain KAGVTQTPRYLIKTRGQQVTLSCSPISGHRSVSWYQQTPGQGLQFLFEYFSETQRNKGNFPGRFSGRQFSNSRSEMNVSTLELGDSALYLCASSLSGTVMNTEAFFGQGTRLTVV.

This chain links TRBV11-3 with TRBJ2-1; tentatively, D is TRBD1 (5 bases). Trimming pared 1 base from V and 3 bases from J, leaving 10 bases between. The CDR3 covers 15 residues. CDR1 is SGHNT, CDR2 YENEEA, per germline. The chain's CDR3 is CASSLGTGRYNEQFF. Here the CDR3 DNA reads TGTGCCAGCAGCTTAGGTACAGGACGCTACAATGAGCAGTTCTTC.

CDR3 sequence (DNA): TGTGCCATCAGGGCCCAGGACAGTGACTACGAGCAGTACTTC. Translating it yields CAIRAQDSDYEQYF. V gene TRBV10-3 combines with J gene TRBJ2-7; perhaps TRBD1 as D (6 bases). There are 14 residues in the CDR3. CDR1 ENHRY and CDR2 SYGVKD come from the germline V gene. V lost 6 bases and J 3 bases, leaving 15 bases between the germline ends.

CDR3 amino acids: CASRQRAVHEQYF. For the CDR3, the DNA is TGTGCCAGCAGACAGAGAGCCGTACACGAGCAGTACTTC. V and J are TRBV6-1 and TRBJ2-7; D remains unclear. CDR3 length equals 13 residues. V was pared by 6 bases and J by 5 bases, with 14 bases between. The germline V gene has CDR1 MNHNS and CDR2 SASEGT.

The J gene is TRBJ2-7, the V gene TRBV12-5, with D unclear. The germline V and J ends were trimmed by 1 base and 6 bases, with 7 bases remaining between them. The CDR3 sequence is 12 residues long. The V gene's germline CDR1 is LGHNT and CDR2 FRNRAP. The DNA for the CDR3 is TGTGCTAGTGGTTTGGGAGTCGGCGAGCAGTACTTC. Its translation is CASGLGVGEQYF.

J is TRBJ2-3 and V is TRBV7-9; TRBD1 matches at 9 bases. This CDR3 is 14 amino acids long. From germline, CDR1 is SEHNR and CDR2 FQNEAQ (reference sequence). V trimming: 3 bases; J trimming: 3 bases; junction bases outside the gene matches: 1. The CDR3 spells CASSLDRGTDTQYF. In DNA form, the CDR3 reads TGTGCCAGCAGCTTGGACAGGGGTACAGATACGCAGTATTTT.